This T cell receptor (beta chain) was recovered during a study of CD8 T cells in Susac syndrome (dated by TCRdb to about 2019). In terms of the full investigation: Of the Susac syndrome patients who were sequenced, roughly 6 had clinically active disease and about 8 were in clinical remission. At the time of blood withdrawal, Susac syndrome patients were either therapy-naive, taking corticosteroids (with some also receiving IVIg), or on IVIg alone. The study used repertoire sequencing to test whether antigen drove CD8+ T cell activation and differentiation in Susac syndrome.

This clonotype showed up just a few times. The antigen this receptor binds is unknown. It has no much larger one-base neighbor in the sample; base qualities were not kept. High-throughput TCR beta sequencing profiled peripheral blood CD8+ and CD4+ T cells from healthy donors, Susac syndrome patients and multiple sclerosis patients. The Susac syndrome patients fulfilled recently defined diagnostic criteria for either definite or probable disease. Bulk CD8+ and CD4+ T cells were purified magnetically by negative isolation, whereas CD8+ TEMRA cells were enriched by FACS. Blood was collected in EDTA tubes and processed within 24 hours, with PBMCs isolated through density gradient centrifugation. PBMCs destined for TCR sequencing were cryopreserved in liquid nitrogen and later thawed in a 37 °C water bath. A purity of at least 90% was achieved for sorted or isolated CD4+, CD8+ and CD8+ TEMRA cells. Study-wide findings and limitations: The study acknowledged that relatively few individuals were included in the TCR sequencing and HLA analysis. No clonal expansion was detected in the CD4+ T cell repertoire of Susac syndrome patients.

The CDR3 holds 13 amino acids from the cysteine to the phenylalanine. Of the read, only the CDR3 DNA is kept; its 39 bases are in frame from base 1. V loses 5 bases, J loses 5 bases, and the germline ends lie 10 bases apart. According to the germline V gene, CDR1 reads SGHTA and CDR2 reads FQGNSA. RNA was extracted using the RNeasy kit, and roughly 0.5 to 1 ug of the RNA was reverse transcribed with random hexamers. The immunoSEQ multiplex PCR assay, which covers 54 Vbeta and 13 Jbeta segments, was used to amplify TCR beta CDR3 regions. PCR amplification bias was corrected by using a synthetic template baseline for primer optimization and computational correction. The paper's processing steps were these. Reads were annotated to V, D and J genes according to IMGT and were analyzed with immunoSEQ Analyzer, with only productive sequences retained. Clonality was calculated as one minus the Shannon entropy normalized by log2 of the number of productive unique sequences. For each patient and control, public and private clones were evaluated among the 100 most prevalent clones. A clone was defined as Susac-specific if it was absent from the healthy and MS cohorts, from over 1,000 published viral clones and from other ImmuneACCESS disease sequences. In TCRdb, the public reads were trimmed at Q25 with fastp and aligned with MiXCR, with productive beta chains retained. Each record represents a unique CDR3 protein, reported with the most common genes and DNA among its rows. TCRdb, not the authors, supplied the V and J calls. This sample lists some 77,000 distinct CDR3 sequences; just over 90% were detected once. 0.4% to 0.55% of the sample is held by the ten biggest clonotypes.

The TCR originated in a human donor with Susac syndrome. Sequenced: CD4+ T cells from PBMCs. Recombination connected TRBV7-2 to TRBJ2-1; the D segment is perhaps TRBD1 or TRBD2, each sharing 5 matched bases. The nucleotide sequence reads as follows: TGTGCCAGCAGCATGCCGGGGCACAATGAGCAGTTCTTC. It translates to CASSMPGHNEQFF.